The present T cell receptor beta chain was sequenced within a study of T cell responses to AZD1222 COVID-19 vaccine. Findings and limits, study-wide: Spike-specific TCR breadth and depth both grew after two AZD1222 doses.

Trimming took 5 bases from V and 2 from J; bases not matched to a gene: 11. The germline V gene has CDR1 SEHNR and CDR2 FQNEAQ (reference sequence). This CDR3 contains 17 residues. Repertoires were generated with immunoSEQ multiplex PCR, while TCRdb's copy carries only in-frame clones and drops some. The sample lists 77,000 or so clones; more than 85% were seen once. Regarding this clone: The antigen is not known.

The sequence was obtained from an adult who received the AZD1222 COVID-19 vaccine. The chain couples TRBV7-9 to TRBJ2-3; 9 bases line up with TRBD1. The sequencing here drew on peripheral blood, taken 28 days after the second AZD1222 dose. The chain's CDR3 is CASSTNRDRAYTDTQYF. The CDR3 region has the DNA TGTGCCAGCAGCACCAACCGGGACAGGGCTTACACAGATACGCAGTATTTT.